These T cell receptor beta chains were read from a single sample in a study of blood T cells in healthy people across ages. TCRdb reprocessed the 5' RACE reads with MiXCR, giving one entry per CDR3 protein. The data show 650,000 to 1,000,000 distinct CDR3 sequences, around 34% seen once. Sequencing was carried out using blood. The receptors originated from a man aged 18-30 years in good health. CDR3s include the opening cysteine and the closing phenylalanine or tryptophan. D genes are given only for firm matches. The size entry is marked missing in some rows and otherwise reads once, few, many or a size class.

j_call v_call d_call clone_size cdr3_nt cdr3_aa
TRBJ2-7 TRBV5-6 - - TGTGCCAGCAGCCCCGGAACTAGGGGAATCAATGAGCAGTACTTC CASSPGTRGINEQYF
TRBJ1-2 TRBV20-1 - few TGCAGTGCTCTCCTCCGGGCCAGCTCTATGCCGTACACCTTC CSALLRASSMPYTF
TRBJ1-1 TRBV20-1 - - TGCAGTGCCGCTTGGGGCGGGGGAAACACTGAAGCTTTCTTT CSAAWGGGNTEAFF
TRBJ1-6 TRBV30 - few TGTGCCTGGAGAAGGGGGGTCCCTCGCCATTCACCCCTCCACTTT CAWRRGVPRHSPLHF
TRBJ2-7 TRBV14 TRBD1 - TGTGCCAGCAGTCTTGGGACAGGGCCCGTAGTTTTCTCCTACGAGCAGTACTTC CASSLGTGPVVFSYEQYF
TRBJ2-4 TRBV7-2 TRBD1 - TGTGCCAGCAACTTAGCGACCTGGACAGGGACCTTAGCCAAAAACATTCAGTACTTC CASNLATWTGTLAKNIQYF
TRBJ2-2 TRBV6-5 TRBD1 - TGTGCCAGCAGTTGGGGATTACCGGGACAGGGGACCGGGGAGCTGTTTTTT CASSWGLPGQGTGELFF
TRBJ2-7 TRBV7-9 TRBD1 - TGTGCCAGCAGCTTAGGGACAGGGGACTACGAGCGGTACTTC CASSLGTGDYERYF
TRBJ1-2 TRBV29-1 - - TGCAGCGTTGGGGGGACGGATGGACCCTCCTATGGCTACACCTTC CSVGGTDGPSYGYTF
TRBJ1-5 TRBV28 - few TGTGCCAGCAGTGCCCGGACGGGTGGAGTTGGGCCCCAGCATTTT CASSARTGGVGPQHF
TRBJ2-7 TRBV2 - few TGTGCCAGCAGTGTTTCAACTAGTAATGAGCAGTACTTC CASSVSTSNEQYF
TRBJ2-3 TRBV7-2 TRBD1 many TGTGCCAGCAGCTTAGCTGGACAGGGGGCAGGAGATACGCAGTATTTT CASSLAGQGAGDTQYF
TRBJ1-2 TRBV12-3/TRBV12-4 TRBD1 many TGTGCCAGCAGTCTCGACAGGGGGTATGGCTACACCTTC CASSLDRGYGYTF
TRBJ2-1 TRBV20-1 - - TGCAGTGCCGGAGGAGGGAGGTCCTTCAATGAGCAGTTCTTC CSAGGGRSFNEQFF
TRBJ2-7 TRBV4-3 TRBD1 - TGCGACAGCAGCCAAGCCTCGGGACAGGATTCCTACGAGCAGTACTTC CDSSQASGQDSYEQYF
TRBJ1-1 TRBV7-2 TRBD1 - TGTGCCAGCAGCGGGGGACAGGGGATCGGTGAAGCTTTCTTT CASSGGQGIGEAFF
TRBJ2-5 TRBV5-1 TRBD1 - TGCGCCAGCAGCCCTCGGACAGGGATGGGGACCCAGTACTTC CASSPRTGMGTQYF
TRBJ2-7 TRBV6-1 - few TGTGCCAGCAGTGACGCGGGACCCTCGAGCTCCTACGAGCAGTACTTC CASSDAGPSSSYEQYF
TRBJ1-1 TRBV6-5 - few TGTGCCAGCAGTGGGGCCCTGGGGGCTGAAGCTTTCTTT CASSGALGAEAFF
TRBJ2-3 TRBV12-3/TRBV12-4 - many TGTGCCAGCACCCTAGCCCAAAATACGCAGTATTTT CASTLAQNTQYF
TRBJ2-3 TRBV9 TRBD2 - TGTGCCAGCAGCGTGACCCCGGCTAGCGGGAGGGCAGATACGCAGTATTTT CASSVTPASGRADTQYF
TRBJ2-3 TRBV6-6 TRBD1 - TGTGCCAGCAGTCCTACAGGGGCTCTCTGGGATGCGCAGTATTTT CASSPTGALWDAQYF
TRBJ1-4 TRBV4-3 TRBD1 few TGCGCCAGCAGCCAAGATAGGAGGGGGCGTGAAAAACTGTTTTTT CASSQDRRGREKLFF
TRBJ2-7 TRBV10-2 - - TGCGCCAGCAGTGAGGGCTCCTCGGCGGGTTACGAGCAGTACTTC CASSEGSSAGYEQYF
TRBJ2-1 TRBV5-1 TRBD2 - TGCGCCAGCAGGGGCCTAGCGGAAGACTGGAATGAGCAGTTCTTC CASRGLAEDWNEQFF
TRBJ2-5 TRBV4-2 TRBD2 many TGTGCCAGCAGCCAAGACTTAGCGGGGGGGCTGGAGACCCAGTACTTC CASSQDLAGGLETQYF
TRBJ2-7 TRBV6-6 - many TGTGCCAGCAGTTACTCCAGGATTACCTACGAGCAGTACTTC CASSYSRITYEQYF
TRBJ2-3 TRBV10-3 - few TGTGCCATCAGGACCCAGGGGACCCTAAGCACAGATACGCAGTATTTT CAIRTQGTLSTDTQYF
TRBJ2-7 TRBV20-1 TRBD1 - TGCAGTGCTAGAGCCTCGGGACAGAGTAGGGGATACGAGCAGTACTTC CSARASGQSRGYEQYF
TRBJ1-6 TRBV12-3/TRBV12-4 - many TGTGCCAGCACCCGACTTGATTCACCCCTCCACTTT CASTRLDSPLHF
TRBJ2-7 TRBV2 - - TGTGCCAGCAGTGCCAGACCCCCAAGGGGAGACTACTACGAGCAGTACTTC CASSARPPRGDYYEQYF
TRBJ2-3 TRBV6-4 - - TGTGCCAGCAGTGACTCTGTCGGGAGCACAGATACGCAGTATTTT CASSDSVGSTDTQYF
TRBJ1-2 TRBV5-6 - many TGTGCCAGCAGCCCTCGGGAAGTCTACTATGGCTACACCTTC CASSPREVYYGYTF
TRBJ1-1 TRBV12-3/TRBV12-4 - few TGTGCCAGCAGTTACAGGGTTTTGAACACTGAAGCTTTCTTT CASSYRVLNTEAFF